One T cell receptor beta chain is described in this entry. It is likely a read error, because the conserved phenylalanine at the end of the CDR3 is missing. Both TCR beta VDJ combination and CDR3 sequence profiling were carried out. Genomic DNA was the template for this profiling. Each CDR3 protein gets one entry after TCRdb re-called the reads with MiXCR. The data show around 200,000 distinct CDR3 sequences, roughly 50% seen once. Before being chosen for sequencing, patients had shown CD8+CD57+ cell expansion by flow cytometry. This sample was taken from a study of CD8+CD57+ T cells in acquired aplastic anemia. Study-wide background: DNA per sorted CD4+ or CD8+ sample ranged about 0.2 to 30 ug, averaging roughly 3.2 ug.

Germline V gene lookup returns CDR1 SGHNT and CDR2 YYREEE (reference sequence). Trimming cost V 0 bases and J 7 bases, with 19 bases left between them. CDR3 size: 16 residues. Sequences were obtained from sorted CD4+, CD8+, or CD8+CD57+ T cells (not recorded which) from PBMCs. The TCR comes from a human donor with aplastic anemia. The V call is TRBV5-4, the J call TRBJ1-2; D may be TRBD1 (6 bases). The CDR3 nucleotides are TGTGCCAGCAGCTTGGCGGGGGGCAGGGAATTCTGTGGCTACACCTCC. Translation gives CASSLAGGREFCGYTS.